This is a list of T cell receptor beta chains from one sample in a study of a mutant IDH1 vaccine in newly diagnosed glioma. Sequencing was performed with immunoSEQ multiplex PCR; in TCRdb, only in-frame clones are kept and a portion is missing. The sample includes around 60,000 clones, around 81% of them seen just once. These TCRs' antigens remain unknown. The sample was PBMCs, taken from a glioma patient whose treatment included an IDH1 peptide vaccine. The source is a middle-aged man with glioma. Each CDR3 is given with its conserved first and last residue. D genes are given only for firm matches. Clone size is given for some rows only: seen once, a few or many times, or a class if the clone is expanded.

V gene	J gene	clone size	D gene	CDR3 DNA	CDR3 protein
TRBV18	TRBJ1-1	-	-	TGTGCCAGCTCCCGAGCGCGTCCCGCGTGGACTGAAGCTTTCTTT	CASSRARPAWTEAFF
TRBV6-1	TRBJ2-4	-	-	TGTGCCAGCAGTGAAGCCCCTCAGGGGGCCAAAAACATTCAGTACTTC	CASSEAPQGAKNIQYF
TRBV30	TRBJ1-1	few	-	TGTGCCTGGGTCCCGGGCACTGAAGCTTTCTTT	CAWVPGTEAFF
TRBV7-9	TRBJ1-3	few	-	TGTGCCAGCAGCTTAATAGGACTGAACTCTGGAAACACCATATATTTT	CASSLIGLNSGNTIYF
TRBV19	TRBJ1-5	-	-	TGTGCCAGTAGTATACGGGACGGTAGCAATCAGCCCCAGCATTTT	CASSIRDGSNQPQHF
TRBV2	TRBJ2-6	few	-	TGTGCCACGCGGAGGGACTCTGGGGCCAACGTCCTGACTTTC	CATRRDSGANVLTF
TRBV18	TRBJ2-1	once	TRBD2	TGTGCCAGCTCACGACAACACGCTACTAGCGGGAGGGCTGAGACCTACAATGAGCAGTTCTTC	CASSRQHATSGRAETYNEQFF
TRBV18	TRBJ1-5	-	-	TGTGCCAGCTCCCTCAACCATCAGCCCCAGCATTTT	CASSLNHQPQHF
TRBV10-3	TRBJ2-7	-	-	TGTGCCATCAGTGTTAGAGACGGGTTTTACGAGCAGTACTTC	CAISVRDGFYEQYF
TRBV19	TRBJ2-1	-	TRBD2	TGTGCCAGTAGCCCCTTACAGCGGGGGCGAAATGAGCAGTTCTTC	CASSPLQRGRNEQFF
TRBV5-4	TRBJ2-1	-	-	TGTGCCAGCAGCTACGGACATTCCCAGCGGTCCTACAATGAGCAGTTCTTC	CASSYGHSQRSYNEQFF
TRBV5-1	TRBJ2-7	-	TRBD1	TGCGCCAGCAGCTTGGGGCAGGGGGTCCTCGAGCAGTACTTC	CASSLGQGVLEQYF
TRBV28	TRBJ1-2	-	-	TGTGCCAGCAGTGAGGGACCTTATGGCTACACCTTC	CASSEGPYGYTF
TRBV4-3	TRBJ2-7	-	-	TGCGCCAGCAGCCGAAGTTGGATAAGCGAGCAGTACTTC	CASSRSWISEQYF
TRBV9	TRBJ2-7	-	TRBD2	TGTGCCAGCAGCGTAGGGAATCTAGCGGGGTCCGAGCAGTACTTC	CASSVGNLAGSEQYF
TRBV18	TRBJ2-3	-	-	TGTGCCAGCTCACCACCCCCTCGCACAGATACGCAGTATTTT	CASSPPPRTDTQYF